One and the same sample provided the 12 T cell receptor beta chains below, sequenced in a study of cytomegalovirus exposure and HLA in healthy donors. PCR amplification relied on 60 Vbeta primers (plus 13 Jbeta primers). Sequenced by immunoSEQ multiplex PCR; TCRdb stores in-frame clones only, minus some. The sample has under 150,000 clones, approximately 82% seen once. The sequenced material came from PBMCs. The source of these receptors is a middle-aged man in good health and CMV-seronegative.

CDR3 sequence (DNA): TGTGCCAGCGGTGAGGGGGACTATGGCTACACCTTC. Its translation is CASGEGDYGYTF. This rearrangement joins TRBV28 to TRBJ1-2; D is possibly TRBD1 (6 bases). Germline V gene sequence: CDR1 MDHEN, CDR2 SYDVKM. The CDR3 has 12 residues. V lost 8 bases to trimming and J lost 3 bases, with 10 bases between them.

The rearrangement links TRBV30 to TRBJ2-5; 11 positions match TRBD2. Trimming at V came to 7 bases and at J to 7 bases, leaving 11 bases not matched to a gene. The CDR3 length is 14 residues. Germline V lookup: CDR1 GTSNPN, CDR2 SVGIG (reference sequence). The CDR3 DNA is TGTGCCTTCACTAGCGGGGGCTATGTCGGGACCCAGTACTTC. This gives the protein CAFTSGGYVGTQYF.

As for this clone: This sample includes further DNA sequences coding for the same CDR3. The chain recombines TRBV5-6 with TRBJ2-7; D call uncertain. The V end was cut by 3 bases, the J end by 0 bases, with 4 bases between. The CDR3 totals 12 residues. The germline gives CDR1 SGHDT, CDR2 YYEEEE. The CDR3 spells CASSSYSYEQYF. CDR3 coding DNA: TGTGCCAGCAGCTCTTACTCCTACGAGCAGTACTTC.

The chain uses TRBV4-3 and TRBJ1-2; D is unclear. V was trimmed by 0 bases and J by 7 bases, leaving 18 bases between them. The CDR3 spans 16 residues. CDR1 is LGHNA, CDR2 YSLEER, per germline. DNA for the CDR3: TGCGCCAGCAGCCAAGATGCTGGTAGAACAGTTATTGGCTACACCTTC. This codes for CASSQDAGRTVIGYTF.

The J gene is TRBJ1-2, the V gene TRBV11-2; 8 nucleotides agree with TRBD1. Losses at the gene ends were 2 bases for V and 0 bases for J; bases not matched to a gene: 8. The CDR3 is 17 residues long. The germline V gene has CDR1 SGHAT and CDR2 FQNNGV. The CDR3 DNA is TGTGCCAGCAGCTTAAAAAGTGGGACAGGAGCTAACTATGGCTACACCTTC. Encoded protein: CASSLKSGTGANYGYTF.

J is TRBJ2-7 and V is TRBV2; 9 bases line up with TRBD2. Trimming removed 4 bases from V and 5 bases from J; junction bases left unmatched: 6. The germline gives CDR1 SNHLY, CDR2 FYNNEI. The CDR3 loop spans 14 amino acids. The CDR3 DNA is TGTGCCAGCAGTGGTTTGACTAGCGGAAACGAGCAGTACTTC. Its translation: CASSGLTSGNEQYF.

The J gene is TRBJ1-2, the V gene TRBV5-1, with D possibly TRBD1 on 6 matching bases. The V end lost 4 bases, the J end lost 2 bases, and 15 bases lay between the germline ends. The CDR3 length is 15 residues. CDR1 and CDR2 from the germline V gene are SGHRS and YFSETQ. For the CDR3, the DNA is TGCGCCAGCAGCCCGGAGGGGGGGCAAAACTATGGCTACACCTTC. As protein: CASSPEGGQNYGYTF.

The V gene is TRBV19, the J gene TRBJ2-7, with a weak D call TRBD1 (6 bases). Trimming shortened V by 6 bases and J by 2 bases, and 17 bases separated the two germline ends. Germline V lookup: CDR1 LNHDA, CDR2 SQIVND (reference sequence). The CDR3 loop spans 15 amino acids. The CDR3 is CASRISPTGTYEQYF. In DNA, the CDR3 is TGTGCCAGTAGAATATCCCCGACAGGTACCTACGAGCAGTACTTC.

CDR3 in amino acids: CASSQDRSFPGIGYTQYF. CDR3 nucleotides: TGCGCCAGCAGCCAAGATAGATCTTTCCCGGGAATTGGGTATACGCAGTATTTT. This sequence joins TRBV4-1 and TRBJ2-3, with D possibly matching TRBD2 (5 bases). The CDR3 is made up of 18 amino acids. The germline V gene encodes CDR1 MGHRA and CDR2 YSYEKL. Trimming removed 0 bases at V and 7 bases at J, with 23 bases between.

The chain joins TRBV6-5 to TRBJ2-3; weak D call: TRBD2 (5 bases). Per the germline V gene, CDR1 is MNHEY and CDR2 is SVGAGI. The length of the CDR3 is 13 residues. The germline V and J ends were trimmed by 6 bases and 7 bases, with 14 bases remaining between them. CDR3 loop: CASRTPGSNTQYF. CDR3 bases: TGTGCCAGCAGGACTCCGGGGTCTAATACGCAGTATTTT.

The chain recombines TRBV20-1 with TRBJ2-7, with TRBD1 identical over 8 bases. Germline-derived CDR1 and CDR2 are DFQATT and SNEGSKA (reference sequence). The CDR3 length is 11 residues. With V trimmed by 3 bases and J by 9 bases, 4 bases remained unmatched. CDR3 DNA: TGCAGTGCTAGGGACAGGGCTGGGCAGTACTTC. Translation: CSARDRAGQYF.

CDR3 nucleotides: TGTGCCAGCACCCCCAGGACAGTCAATTCACCCCTCCACTTT. It codes for CASTPRTVNSPLHF. The chain has TRBV6-1 and TRBJ1-6; maybe TRBD1 (6 bases). Trimming stripped 7 bases from V and 7 bases from J, with 14 bases between. Per the germline V gene, CDR1 is MNHNS and CDR2 is SASEGT. This CDR3 has 14 residues.